A selection of T cell receptor beta chains follows, all from one sample in a study of response to subunit inactivated influenza vaccine. TCRdb re-analysed the RT-PCR reads in MiXCR, keeping a single row per CDR3 protein. Here the sample spans 400,000 to 550,000 distinct CDR3 sequences, around 25% being singletons. Sequences were derived from CD4+ T cells sorted from PBMCs, sampled around 5 days after vaccination. The receptors originated from a man between 45 and 60 years old who received an inactivated influenza vaccine. Both conserved end residues are part of each CDR3. D genes are given only for firm matches. Size is stated for part of the rows, as once, few or many counts, or as a class when the clone is expanded.

J gene,D gene,clone size,V gene,CDR3 DNA,CDR3 protein
TRBJ2-7,TRBD2,many,TRBV20-1,TGCAGTGCTAACCTAGCGGGAGGTCGCGACGAGCAGTACTTC,CSANLAGGRDEQYF
TRBJ2-4,.,.,TRBV20-1,TGCAGTGCCGGAGGACAAGGCAACGTCAAAAACATTCAGTACTTC,CSAGGQGNVKNIQYF
TRBJ2-5,TRBD1,.,TRBV24-1,TGTGCCACCAGAGGACAGGGTATTGAGACCCAGTACTTC,CATRGQGIETQYF
TRBJ2-3,TRBD1,few,TRBV5-1,TGCGCCAGCCGACCGGGACAGTCCACAGATACGCAGTATTTT,CASRPGQSTDTQYF
TRBJ2-3,.,.,TRBV12-3/TRBV12-4,TGTGCCAGCAGTTTCCGGCACGGGGGCGGGGATACGCAGTATTTT,CASSFRHGGGDTQYF
TRBJ2-2,TRBD1,.,TRBV20-1,TGCAGTGCTAGAGTGACAGGGACGAACACCGGGGAGCTGTTTTTT,CSARVTGTNTGELFF
TRBJ2-2,TRBD1,.,TRBV20-1,TGCAGTGCTAGGAAGACAGGGGAGGTACTTGCCGGGGAGCTGTTTTTT,CSARKTGEVLAGELFF
TRBJ2-3,.,few,TRBV18,TGTGCCAGCTCGCCGACTAGGAACACAGATACGCAGTATTTT,CASSPTRNTDTQYF
TRBJ1-5,TRBD1,few,TRBV5-1,TGCGCCAGCAGCTTGAATTCAGGGGGAGGTCAGCCCCAGCATTTT,CASSLNSGGGQPQHF
TRBJ2-1,.,few,TRBV12-3/TRBV12-4,TGTGCCAGCAGTTTCGGTAGCCATGAGCAGTTCTTC,CASSFGSHEQFF
TRBJ2-7,.,few,TRBV4-2,TGTGCCAGCAGCCAAGATCGATCGGGCTTCTACGAGCAGTACTTC,CASSQDRSGFYEQYF
TRBJ2-5,.,many,TRBV12-3/TRBV12-4,TGTGCCAGCACCGGGTTGGTGGAGACCCAGTACTTC,CASTGLVETQYF
TRBJ1-1,TRBD1,few,TRBV10-3,TGTGCCATCAGGGCGGGACAGGCGAACACTGAAGCTTTCTTT,CAIRAGQANTEAFF
TRBJ1-1,TRBD1,.,TRBV4-3,TGCGCCAGCAGCCAAGGCGTCCCGGGACAGGGGAACACTGAAGCTTTCTTT,CASSQGVPGQGNTEAFF
TRBJ2-1,.,.,TRBV7-2,TGTGCCAGCAGCCACATGGAACGCGAGCAGTTCTTC,CASSHMEREQFF